The 24 T cell receptor beta chains presented below share a single source sample, sequenced in a study of metastatic and nonmetastatic thyroid tumors. Until they underwent thyroid surgery, no patient had received any treatment. MiXCR reprocessed the PCR reads for TCRdb. The sample gives roughly 30,000 clones, approximately 15% of which show up once; under 7% is in the top ten. Sequencing input: blood. These receptor sequences come from a female donor with papillary thyroid cancer or a benign thyroid nodule (not recorded which). Some clones in this sample may be carry-over from other donors' samples.

With regard to this clone: This may be a read error, as it is one base from a much larger clone. The same CDR3 is also encoded by other DNA sequences in this sample. The chain recombines TRBV20-1 with TRBJ1-3, with D tentatively TRBD1 (5 bases). The ends were cut back, 2 bases at V and 7 bases at J, with 15 bases in the middle. From germline, CDR1 is DFQATT and CDR2 SNEGSKA (reference sequence). The CDR3 loop spans 14 amino acids. The chain's CDR3 is CSARTTGVGNTIYF. The CDR3 region has the DNA TGCAGTGCTAGAACCACAGGTGTTGGGAACACCATATATTTT.

The chain recombines TRBV20-1 with TRBJ2-7; tentatively, D is TRBD2 (5 bases). From germline, CDR1 is DFQATT and CDR2 SNEGSKA (reference sequence). The CDR3 has 13 amino acids. The V end lost 6 bases, the J end lost 3 bases, and 15 bases lay between the germline ends. In nucleotides, the CDR3 is TGCAGTGCCCTGACCGAGGGCGGCTACGAGCAGTACTTC. The encoded protein is CSALTEGGYEQYF.

This clone was seen only a few times. The chain joins TRBV6-2 or TRBV6-3 to TRBJ2-7; TRBD2 is a possible D gene (6 bases). The CDR3 has 15 residues. Trimming cost V 7 bases and J 7 bases, with 23 bases left between them. Per the germline V gene, CDR1 is MNHEY and CDR2 is SVGEGT. CDR3: CASIPWGESSREQYF. The CDR3 coding sequence is TGTGCCAGCATCCCGTGGGGGGAGTCCTCTCGGGAGCAGTACTTC.

The chain is built from TRBV18 and TRBJ1-1; no clear D. Germline V gives CDR1 KGHSH, CDR2 LQKENI. This CDR3 has 15 amino acids. CDR3 coding DNA: TGTGTCGGCTCACTTGGTGTTGGGGTGAACACTGAAGCTTTCTTT. This gives the protein CVGSLGVGVNTEAFF.

This chain uses TRBV12-3 or TRBV12-4 with TRBJ1-1; 7 positions agree with TRBD1. The J segment lost 5 bases and the V segment lost 5 bases, leaving 11 bases of the junction unmatched. This CDR3 region has 15 residues. The CDR3 region has the DNA TGTGCCAGCAGTCTCCGGTACAGGGGTCGAACTGAAGCTTTCTTT. This encodes CASSLRYRGRTEAFF.

The chain employs TRBV19 and TRBJ2-1, with D tentatively TRBD2 (5 bases). The CDR3 runs to 13 residues. V dropped 6 bases and J dropped 4 bases, with 10 bases sitting between them. CDR1 is LNHDA and CDR2 is SQIVND in the germline V gene (reference sequence). CDR3 sequence: CASRGSSYNEQFF. CDR3 nucleotides: TGTGCCAGTAGAGGGAGCTCATACAATGAGCAGTTCTTC.

This clone was detected many times. A read error may produce the germline difference seen at one junction end. CDR3 amino acids: CGANAQGSGNTIYF. CDR3 in DNA: TGCGGTGCTAATGCACAGGGATCTGGAAACACCATATATTTT. V is TRBV20-1 and J is TRBJ1-3; tentatively, D is TRBD1 (6 bases). Germline lookup yields CDR1 DFQATT and CDR2 SNEGSKA (reference sequence). The CDR3 totals 14 residues.

This clone appeared many times. V usage is TRBV20-1 and J usage is TRBJ2-7; 9 bases line up with TRBD2. Germline CDR1 reads DFQATT; CDR2 reads SNEGSKA (reference sequence). The CDR3 is made up of 14 amino acids. V was clipped by 3 bases and J by 3 bases; unmatched bases: 6. The CDR3 coding sequence is TGCAGTGCTAGTAGGCTAGCGGGAAGCTACGAGCAGTACTTC. Translation gives CSASRLAGSYEQYF.

The sample holds many counts of this clone. The rearrangement uses TRBV18 and TRBJ1-2, with 8 bases lining up with TRBD1. This CDR3 spans 13 amino acids. V was clipped by 5 bases and J by 7 bases; unmatched bases: 6. Looked up from germline, CDR1 is KGHSH and CDR2 is LQKENI. CDR3 loop: CASSIQGGRGYTF. CDR3 DNA: TGTGCCAGCTCAATACAGGGGGGTCGTGGCTACACCTTC. The whole variable domain, remainder taken from reference TRBV18 and TRBJ1-2, is NAGVMQNPRHLVRRRGQEARLRCSPMKGHSHVYWYRQLPEEGLKFMVYLQKENIIDESGMPKERFSAEFPKEGPSILRIQQVVRGDSAAYFCASSIQGGRGYTFGSGTRLTVV.

This rearrangement joins TRBV5-1 to TRBJ2-7, with D perhaps given as TRBD1 or TRBD2 (6 bases each). The V end was cut by 0 bases, the J end by 9 bases, with 19 bases between. Per germline, CDR1 SGHRS and CDR2 YFSETQ. The CDR3 contains 15 residues. Written as DNA, the CDR3 is TGCGCCAGCAGCTTGGGGGAGGTCAGGGGCAAGGTGCAGTACTTC. It codes for CASSLGEVRGKVQYF.

This clone was counted ten times or more. J is TRBJ2-1 and V is TRBV7-2; D unresolved. V lost 1 base and J lost 9, with 10 bases in between. Looked up from germline, CDR1 is SGHTA and CDR2 is FQGNSA. This CDR3 has 13 residues. CDR3 sequence reads: CASSLDPQIEQFF. DNA of the CDR3: TGTGCCAGCAGCTTAGATCCGCAGATTGAGCAGTTCTTC.

This clone was counted ten times or more. This may come from a read error, since a much larger clone is one base off. A read error is likely, as this CDR3 ends without the conserved phenylalanine or tryptophan. The J gene is TRBJ1-1, the V gene TRBV10-3, with unresolved D. Germline V gives CDR1 ENHRY, CDR2 SYGVKD. The V and J ends lost 2 bases and 0 bases respectively, with 13 bases between them. The CDR3 runs to 16 residues. CDR3 loop: CAISEGVRGLNTEAFI. CDR3 in DNA: TGTGCCATCAGTGAGGGGGTTAGAGGACTGAACACTGAAGCTTTCATT.

The chain carries TRBV5-5 and TRBJ2-7; D is ambiguous. Trimming removed 1 base at V and 6 bases at J, with 14 bases between. Germline CDR1 is SGHKS and CDR2 is YYEKEE (reference sequence). The CDR3 is 14 residues long. In DNA form, the CDR3 reads TGTGCCAGCAGCTTGACCGTGACGCTGGCCGAGCAGTACTTC. It codes for CASSLTVTLAEQYF.

This rearrangement joins TRBV6-1 to TRBJ1-2; no clear D gene. The germline V and J ends were trimmed by 0 bases and 7 bases, with 12 bases remaining between them. The germline gives CDR1 MNHNS, CDR2 SASEGT. The CDR3 sequence is 14 residues long. CDR3 residues: CASSEASGGGGYTF. In DNA form, the CDR3 reads TGTGCCAGCAGTGAAGCCTCGGGTGGCGGTGGCTACACCTTC.

The sample holds many counts of this clone. The rearrangement links TRBV10-3 to TRBJ1-2, with D tentatively TRBD1 (6 bases). V shed 8 bases and J shed 1 base, with 17 bases lying between them. This CDR3 region has 15 residues. CDR1 and CDR2 (germline): ENHRY, SYGVKD. The CDR3 region has the DNA TGTGCCATCGAGTCATCAGGGGACAATAACTATGGCTACACCTTC. It yields the protein CAIESSGDNNYGYTF.

This clone was seen at least ten times. The J gene is TRBJ1-6, the V gene TRBV20-1; perhaps TRBD1 as D (5 bases). V was clipped by 3 bases and J by 8 bases, with 11 bases between them. The germline V gene encodes CDR1 DFQATT and CDR2 SNEGSKA (reference sequence). The CDR3 is made up of 13 amino acids. The CDR3, as DNA: TGCAGTGCTAGGGGGACCCATGATTCACCCCTCCACTTT. Translating gives CSARGTHDSPLHF.

The V gene is TRBV25-1, the J gene TRBJ2-7; D might be TRBD1 (6 bases). Germline-derived CDR1 and CDR2 are MGHDK and SYGVNS. The CDR3 is 14 amino acids. Trimming took 6 bases from V and 2 from J, leaving 14 bases between them. The CDR3 region is CASRANRETYEQYF. DNA for the CDR3: TGTGCCAGCAGGGCGAACAGGGAAACCTACGAGCAGTACTTC.

This clone was detected many times. This chain joins TRBV30 and TRBJ2-2; TRBD1 is a possible D gene (5 bases). CDR1 is GTSNPN and CDR2 is SVGIG in the germline V gene (reference sequence). The CDR3 is made up of 16 amino acids. Trimming removed 0 bases from V and 2 bases from J, with 13 bases in between. The CDR3 DNA reads as TGTGCCTGGAGTGTATTAATACAGGCCAACACCGGGGAGCTGTTTTTT. Its protein product is CAWSVLIQANTGELFF.

A few counts support this clone. The V and J genes are TRBV27 and TRBJ2-1; 8 bases agree with TRBD2. CDR1 MNHEY and CDR2 SMNVEV come from the germline V gene (reference sequence). CDR3 length: 13 amino acids. J lost 3 bases, V lost 6 bases, and 1 base had no gene match. CDR3 loop: CASRGTSYNEQFF. The CDR3 nucleotides are TGTGCCAGCAGAGGGACTAGCTACAATGAGCAGTTCTTC.

V usage is TRBV6-5 and J usage is TRBJ1-2; D remains ambiguous. The V gene's germline CDR1 is MNHEY and CDR2 SVGAGI. V lost 1 base and J 7 bases, leaving 16 bases between the germline ends. The CDR3 loop spans 15 amino acids. The CDR3 DNA follows: TGTGCCAGCAGTTACTTAAACAAAGGCGAGGTTGGCTACACCTTC. Translation gives CASSYLNKGEVGYTF.

This clone was picked up many times. The chain links TRBV7-2 to TRBJ2-7; TRBD1 matches 9 bases. Trimming cost V 4 bases and J 3 bases; bases outside gene matches: 1. The CDR3 length is 13 residues. From germline, CDR1 is SGHTA and CDR2 FQGNSA. CDR3 sequence: CASSWDRVYEQYF. CDR3 coding DNA: TGTGCCAGCAGCTGGGACAGGGTCTACGAGCAGTACTTC.

This clone was seen ten or more times. The gene calls are TRBV18 and TRBJ2-1; D is undetermined. The CDR3 is made up of 18 amino acids. Germline V gene lookup returns CDR1 KGHSH and CDR2 LQKENI. Trimming pared 0 bases from V and 0 bases from J, leaving 15 bases between. The CDR3 sequence is CASSPPGSDKSSYNEQFF. CDR3 DNA sequence: TGTGCCAGCTCACCACCGGGCAGTGATAAGAGCTCCTACAATGAGCAGTTCTTC.

This clone was seen at least ten times. The chain recombines TRBV7-6 with TRBJ2-1; 9 bases map to TRBD2. CDR3 length: 16 residues. V was clipped by 4 bases and J by 0 bases; unmatched bases: 4. Germline assignment: CDR1 SGHVS and CDR2 FNYEAQ. The CDR3 here is CASSSLTSGSYNEQFF. The CDR3 DNA follows: TGTGCCAGCAGCTCGCTGACTAGCGGCTCCTACAATGAGCAGTTCTTC.

This clone was counted ten times or more. This chain links TRBV7-2 with TRBJ1-5, with D unresolved. This CDR3 is built from 13 residues. Trimming cost V 5 bases and J 3 bases, with 8 bases left between them. Per the germline V gene, CDR1 is SGHTA and CDR2 is FQGNSA. Written as DNA, the CDR3 is TGTGCCAGCAGCCGATTAGTCAATCAGCCCCAGCATTTT. Its translation is CASSRLVNQPQHF.